These T cell receptor beta chains were read from a single sample in a study of cytomegalovirus exposure and HLA in healthy donors. Measured with immunoSEQ multiplex PCR; TCRdb has only the in-frame clones, and not every one. The top ten hold 4% to 5.5% of the sample, which has approximately 150,000 clones, approximately 67% seen once. The specimen sequenced was PBMCs. Receptors were obtained from a young woman in good health and CMV-seropositive. Both conserved end residues are part of each CDR3. D genes are given only for firm matches. Clone size is not always given. Where it is, it says once, few, many or a class for expanded clones.

NA	TRBV10-3	TRBD2	TRBJ2-7	TGTGCCATCAGAACCGGGACTAGCGGGGCCTACGAGCAGTACTTC	CAIRTGTSGAYEQYF
NA	TRBV2	NA	TRBJ2-7	TGTGCCAGCAGATTCGAGGTTTCCTACGAGCAGTACTTC	CASRFEVSYEQYF
once	TRBV5-1	NA	TRBJ1-1	TGCGCCAGCGGCGTGCGGGAGGGCACGGGTGAAGCTTTCTTT	CASGVREGTGEAFF
NA	TRBV7-9	TRBD1	TRBJ2-5	TGTGCCAGCAGCTTACCAGGGGGAGAGACCCAGTACTTC	CASSLPGGETQYF
NA	TRBV11-2	TRBD1	TRBJ2-1	TGTGCCAGCAGCTTAGGGGACAGGGACTACAATGAGCAGTTCTTC	CASSLGDRDYNEQFF
NA	TRBV2	NA	TRBJ2-3	TGTGCCAGCAGTGCGGCAGGGTCTCGGTATTTT	CASSAAGSRYF
NA	TRBV7-2	NA	TRBJ2-3	TGTGCCAGCAGCGTCGGGGGATTACGTGCAGATACGCAGTATTTT	CASSVGGLRADTQYF
few	TRBV28	NA	TRBJ1-2	TGTGCCAGCAGTTCGGGGTCCTATGGCTACACCTTC	CASSSGSYGYTF
few	TRBV29-1	NA	TRBJ1-5	TGCAGCGTCGGACACTCGGGCAATCAGCCCCAGCATTTT	CSVGHSGNQPQHF
NA	TRBV11-2	NA	TRBJ2-3	TGTGCCAGCGAACTTTTCGGCGGGACTTGGACAGATACGCAGTATTTT	CASELFGGTWTDTQYF
NA	TRBV7-2	NA	TRBJ2-1	TGTGCCAGCAGCCGACTCGGAAATAATGAGCAGTTCTTC	CASSRLGNNEQFF
NA	TRBV7-9	TRBD1	TRBJ1-1	TGTGCCAGCAGCTGGGCCCAGGGGGCCGAAGCTTTCTTT	CASSWAQGAEAFF
NA	TRBV2	NA	TRBJ1-2	TGTGCCAGCAGTGAATCCAGGGCGGTGGATGGCTACACCTTC	CASSESRAVDGYTF
NA	TRBV29-1	TRBD1	TRBJ1-1	TGCAGCGTGCCCCACCCGGACAGGGACACTGAAGCTTTCTTT	CSVPHPDRDTEAFF
NA	TRBV5-1	NA	TRBJ2-7	TGCGCCAGCAGCCGGACTACTCTCTACGAGCAGTACTTC	CASSRTTLYEQYF
NA	TRBV28	NA	TRBJ2-3	TGTGCCAGCAGTTCAGCACCGGGACAAAGGTGGGCAGATACGCAGTATTTT	CASSSAPGQRWADTQYF
NA	TRBV7-2	NA	TRBJ1-1	TGTGCCAGCACAATGACCGGGACAACGGCTTTCTTT	CASTMTGTTAFF